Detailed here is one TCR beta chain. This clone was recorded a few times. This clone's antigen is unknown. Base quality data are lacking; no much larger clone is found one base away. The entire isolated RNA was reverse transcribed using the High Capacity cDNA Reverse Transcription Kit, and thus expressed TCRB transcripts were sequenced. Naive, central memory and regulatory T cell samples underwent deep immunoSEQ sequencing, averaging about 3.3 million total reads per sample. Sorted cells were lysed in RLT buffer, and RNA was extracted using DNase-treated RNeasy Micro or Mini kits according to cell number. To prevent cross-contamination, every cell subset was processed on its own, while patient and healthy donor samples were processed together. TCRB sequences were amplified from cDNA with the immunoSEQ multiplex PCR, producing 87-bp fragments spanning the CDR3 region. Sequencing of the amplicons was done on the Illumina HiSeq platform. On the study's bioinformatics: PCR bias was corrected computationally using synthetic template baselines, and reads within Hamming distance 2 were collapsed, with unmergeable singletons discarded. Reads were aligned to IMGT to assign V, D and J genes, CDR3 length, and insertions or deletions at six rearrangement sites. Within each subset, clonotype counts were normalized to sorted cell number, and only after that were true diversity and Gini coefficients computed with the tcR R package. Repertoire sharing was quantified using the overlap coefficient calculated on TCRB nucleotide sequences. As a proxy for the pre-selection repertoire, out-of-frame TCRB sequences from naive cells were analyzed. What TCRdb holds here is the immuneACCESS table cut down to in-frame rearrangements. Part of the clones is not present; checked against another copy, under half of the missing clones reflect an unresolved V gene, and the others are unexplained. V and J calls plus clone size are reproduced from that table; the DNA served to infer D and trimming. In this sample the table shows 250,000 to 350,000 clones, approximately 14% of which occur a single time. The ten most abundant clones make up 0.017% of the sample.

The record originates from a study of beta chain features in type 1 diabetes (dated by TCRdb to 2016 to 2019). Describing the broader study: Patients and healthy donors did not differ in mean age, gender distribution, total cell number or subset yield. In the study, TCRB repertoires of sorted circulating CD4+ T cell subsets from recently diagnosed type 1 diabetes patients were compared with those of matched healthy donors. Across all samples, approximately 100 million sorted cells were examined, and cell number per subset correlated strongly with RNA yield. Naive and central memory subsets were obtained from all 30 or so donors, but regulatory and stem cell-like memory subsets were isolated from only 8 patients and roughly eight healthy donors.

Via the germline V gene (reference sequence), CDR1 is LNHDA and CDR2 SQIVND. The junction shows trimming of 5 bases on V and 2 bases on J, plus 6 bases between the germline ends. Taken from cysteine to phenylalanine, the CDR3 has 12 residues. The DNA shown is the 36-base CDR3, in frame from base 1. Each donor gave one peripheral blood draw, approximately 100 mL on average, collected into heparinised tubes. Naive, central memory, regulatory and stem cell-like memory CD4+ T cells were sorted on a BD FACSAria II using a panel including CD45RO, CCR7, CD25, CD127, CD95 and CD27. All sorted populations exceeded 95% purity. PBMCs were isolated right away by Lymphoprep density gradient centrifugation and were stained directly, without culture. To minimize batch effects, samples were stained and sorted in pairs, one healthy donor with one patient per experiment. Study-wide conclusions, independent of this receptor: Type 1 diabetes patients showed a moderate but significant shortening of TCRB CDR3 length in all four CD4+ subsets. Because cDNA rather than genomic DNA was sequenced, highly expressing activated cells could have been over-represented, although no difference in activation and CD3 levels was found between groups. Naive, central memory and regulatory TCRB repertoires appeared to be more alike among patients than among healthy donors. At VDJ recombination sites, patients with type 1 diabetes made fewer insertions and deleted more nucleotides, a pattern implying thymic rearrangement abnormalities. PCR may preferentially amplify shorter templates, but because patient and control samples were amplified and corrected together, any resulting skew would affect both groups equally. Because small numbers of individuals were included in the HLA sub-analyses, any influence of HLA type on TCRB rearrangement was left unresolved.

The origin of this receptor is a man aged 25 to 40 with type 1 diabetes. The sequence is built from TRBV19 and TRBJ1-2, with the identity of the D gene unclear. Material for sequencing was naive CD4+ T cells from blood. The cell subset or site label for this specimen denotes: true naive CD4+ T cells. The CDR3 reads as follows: CASSPRNYGYTF. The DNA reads TGTGCCAGTAGTCCCCGGAACTATGGCTACACCTTC.